These 8 T cell receptor beta chains originate from one sample sequenced in a study of cytomegalovirus exposure and HLA in healthy donors. Assay used: immunoSEQ multiplex PCR; TCRdb lists only in-frame clones, some missing. The table records 250,000 to 400,000 clones, around 90% of them present only once. Sequencing was performed on PBMCs. The receptor set was obtained from a man aged 25 to 40 in good health and CMV-seronegative.

The chain has TRBV9 and TRBJ1-2; 7 bases are a match to TRBD1. Germline CDR1 SGDLS, CDR2 YYNGEE. The CDR3 is 13 residues long. V gave up 3 bases and J gave up 4 bases; unmatched junction bases: 3. CDR3 region: CASSATGIYGYTF. In DNA form, the CDR3 reads TGTGCCAGCAGCGCGACAGGGATCTATGGCTACACCTTC. Supplemented by reference TRBV9 and TRBJ1-2, the full variable domain reads DSGVTQTPKHLITATGQRVTLRCSPRSGDLSVYWYQQSLDQGLQFLIQYYNGEERAKGNILERFSAQQFPDLHSELNLSSLELGDSALYFCASSATGIYGYTFGSGTRLTVV.

The V gene is TRBV18, the J gene TRBJ2-1; 14 bases line up with TRBD2. Trimming at V came to 4 bases and at J to 5 bases, leaving 4 bases not matched to a gene. Germline lookup yields CDR1 KGHSH and CDR2 LQKENI. CDR3 size: 16 residues. The CDR3 bases are TGTGCCAGCTCACTAGGACTAGCGGGGGGCCACAATGAGCAGTTCTTC. It is translated as CASSLGLAGGHNEQFF.

The chain links TRBV4-3 to TRBJ2-7; TRBD1 agrees at 7 bases. This CDR3 has 14 amino acids. Looked up from germline, CDR1 is LGHNA and CDR2 is YSLEER. J was trimmed by 4 bases and V by 2 bases; bases with no gene match: 5. The CDR3 DNA is TGCGCCAGCAGCCAATCGACAGGGACGTACGAGCAGTACTTC. Its translation: CASSQSTGTYEQYF.

V and J are TRBV6-1 and TRBJ1-4; tentatively, D is TRBD1 (6 bases). Per the germline V gene, CDR1 is MNHNS and CDR2 is SASEGT. The ends were cut back, 3 bases at V and 3 bases at J, with 26 bases in the middle. The CDR3 is 20 residues long. The CDR3 reads CASSDLLGQSAFGANEKLFF. The CDR3 DNA follows: TGTGCCAGCAGTGATCTCCTAGGACAGTCCGCTTTTGGTGCTAATGAAAAACTGTTTTTT.

The table lists this clone with a few counts. V gene TRBV5-3 combines with J gene TRBJ2-5; tentative D call: TRBD1 (6 bases). TRBV5-3 is an open reading frame, and its role is uncertain. The V end lost 5 bases, the J end lost 0 bases, and 17 bases lay between the germline ends. This CDR3 contains 16 residues. CDR3 coding DNA: TGTGCCAGAAGTATTGACAGGCCCCCGGACCAAGAGACCCAGTACTTC. Its protein is CARSIDRPPDQETQYF.

V gene TRBV30 combines with J gene TRBJ1-2; 7 nucleotides align to TRBD1. This CDR3 comprises 11 residues. V trimming: 5 bases; J trimming: 4 bases; junction bases outside the gene matches: 1. Germline V gene sequence: CDR1 GTSNPN, CDR2 SVGIG (reference sequence). The DNA for the CDR3 is TGTGCCTGGTGGGACAGCTATGGCTACACCTTC. Translating gives CAWWDSYGYTF.

The chain couples TRBV6-1 to TRBJ1-1; TRBD1 aligns across 7 bases. The J segment lost 1 base and the V segment lost 4 bases, leaving 6 bases of the junction unmatched. Germline-derived CDR1 and CDR2 are MNHNS and SASEGT. This CDR3 region has 15 residues. CDR3 amino acids: CASSANRGGNTEAFF. The CDR3 coding sequence is TGTGCCAGCAGTGCTAACAGGGGCGGGAACACTGAAGCTTTCTTT.

The chain recombines TRBV15 with TRBJ1-3; maybe TRBD1 (5 bases). The V gene's germline CDR1 is LNHNV and CDR2 YYDKDF (reference sequence). Between the trimmed V and J ends, which lost 1 base and 1 base, there was a span of 11 bases. The CDR3 is made up of 16 amino acids. The CDR3 reads CATSRANPGSGNTIYF. CDR3 in DNA: TGTGCCACCAGCAGAGCAAACCCAGGGTCTGGAAACACCATATATTTT.